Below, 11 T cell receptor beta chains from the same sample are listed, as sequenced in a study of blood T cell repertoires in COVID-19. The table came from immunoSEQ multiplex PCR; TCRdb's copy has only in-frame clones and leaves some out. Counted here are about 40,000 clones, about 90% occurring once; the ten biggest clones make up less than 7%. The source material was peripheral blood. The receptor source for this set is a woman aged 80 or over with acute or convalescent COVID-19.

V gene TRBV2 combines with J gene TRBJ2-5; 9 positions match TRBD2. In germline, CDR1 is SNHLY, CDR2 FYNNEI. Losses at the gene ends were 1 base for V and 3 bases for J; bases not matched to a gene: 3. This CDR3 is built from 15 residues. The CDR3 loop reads CASSEDVAGEETQYF. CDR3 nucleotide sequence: TGTGCCAGCAGTGAAGATGTAGCGGGGGAAGAGACCCAGTACTTC.

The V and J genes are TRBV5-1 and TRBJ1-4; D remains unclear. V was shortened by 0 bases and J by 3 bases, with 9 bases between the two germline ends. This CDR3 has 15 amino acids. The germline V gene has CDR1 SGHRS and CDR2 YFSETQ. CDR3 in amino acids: CASSLESQPNEKLFF. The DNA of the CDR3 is TGCGCCAGCAGCTTGGAATCACAGCCTAATGAAAAACTGTTTTTT.

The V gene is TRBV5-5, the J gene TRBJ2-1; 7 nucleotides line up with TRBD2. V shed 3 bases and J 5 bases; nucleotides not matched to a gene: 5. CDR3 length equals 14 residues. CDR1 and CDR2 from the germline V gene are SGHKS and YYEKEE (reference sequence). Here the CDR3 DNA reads TGTGCCAGCAGCTCCCCGGCGGGGGACAATGAGCAGTTCTTC. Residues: CASSSPAGDNEQFF.

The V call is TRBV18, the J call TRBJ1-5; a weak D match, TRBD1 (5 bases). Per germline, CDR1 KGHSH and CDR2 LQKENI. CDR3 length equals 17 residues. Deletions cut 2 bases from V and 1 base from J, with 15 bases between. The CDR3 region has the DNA TGTGCCAGCTCACCATTAGACGCGGGGGGGAGCAATCAGCCCCAGCATTTT. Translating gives CASSPLDAGGSNQPQHF.

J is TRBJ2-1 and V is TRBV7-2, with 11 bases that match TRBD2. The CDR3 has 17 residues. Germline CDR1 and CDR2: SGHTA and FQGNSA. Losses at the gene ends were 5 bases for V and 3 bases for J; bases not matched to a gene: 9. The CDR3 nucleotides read TGTGCCAGCAGCCGCCTTAGCGGGGGGGCCCACTACAATGAGCAGTTCTTC. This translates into CASSRLSGGAHYNEQFF.

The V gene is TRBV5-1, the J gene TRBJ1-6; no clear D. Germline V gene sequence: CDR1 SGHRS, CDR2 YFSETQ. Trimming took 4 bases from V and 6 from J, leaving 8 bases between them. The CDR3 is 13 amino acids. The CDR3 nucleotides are TGCGCCAGCAGCCGGGAAGGTAATTCACCCCTCCACTTT. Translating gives CASSREGNSPLHF. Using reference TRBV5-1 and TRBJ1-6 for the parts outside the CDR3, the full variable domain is KAGVTQTPRYLIKTRGQQVTLSCSPISGHRSVSWYQQTPGQGLQFLFEYFSETQRNKGNFPGRFSGRQFSNSRSEMNVSTLELGDSALYLCASSREGNSPLHFGNGTRLTVT.

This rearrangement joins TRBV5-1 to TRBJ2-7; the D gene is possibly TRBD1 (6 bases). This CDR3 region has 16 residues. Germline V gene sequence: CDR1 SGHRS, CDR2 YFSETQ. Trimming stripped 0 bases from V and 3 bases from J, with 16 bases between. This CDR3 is CASSLGPGDLFYEQYF. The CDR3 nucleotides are TGCGCCAGCAGCTTGGGGCCAGGGGACCTATTCTACGAGCAGTACTTC.

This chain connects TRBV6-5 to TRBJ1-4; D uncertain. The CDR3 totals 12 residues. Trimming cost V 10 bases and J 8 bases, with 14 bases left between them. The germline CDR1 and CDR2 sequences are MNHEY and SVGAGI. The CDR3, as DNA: TGTGCCAAGGGAAGGGAGGAGGAAAAACTGTTTTTT. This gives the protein CAKGREEEKLFF.

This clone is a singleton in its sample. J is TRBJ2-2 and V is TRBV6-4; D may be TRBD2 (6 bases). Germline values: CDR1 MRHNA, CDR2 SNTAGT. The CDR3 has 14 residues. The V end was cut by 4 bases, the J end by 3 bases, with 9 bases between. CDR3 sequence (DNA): TGTGCCAGCAGTGCGGGACTTTACACCGGGGAGCTGTTTTTT. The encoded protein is CASSAGLYTGELFF.

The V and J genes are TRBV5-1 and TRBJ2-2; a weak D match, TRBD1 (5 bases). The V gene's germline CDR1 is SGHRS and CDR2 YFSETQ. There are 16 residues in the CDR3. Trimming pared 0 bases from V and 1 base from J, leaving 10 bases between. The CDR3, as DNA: TGCGCCAGCAGCTTGGAAGGGGCCTGGAACACCGGGGAGCTGTTTTTT. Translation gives CASSLEGAWNTGELFF. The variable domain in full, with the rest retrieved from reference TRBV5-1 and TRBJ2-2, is KAGVTQTPRYLIKTRGQQVTLSCSPISGHRSVSWYQQTPGQGLQFLFEYFSETQRNKGNFPGRFSGRQFSNSRSEMNVSTLELGDSALYLCASSLEGAWNTGELFFGEGSRLTVL.

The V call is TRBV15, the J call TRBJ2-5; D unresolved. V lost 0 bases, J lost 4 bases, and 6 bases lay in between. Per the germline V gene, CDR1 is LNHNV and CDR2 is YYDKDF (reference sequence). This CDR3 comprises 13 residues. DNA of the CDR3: TGTGCCACCAGCAGAGATACTTCAGAGACCCAGTACTTC. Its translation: CATSRDTSETQYF.